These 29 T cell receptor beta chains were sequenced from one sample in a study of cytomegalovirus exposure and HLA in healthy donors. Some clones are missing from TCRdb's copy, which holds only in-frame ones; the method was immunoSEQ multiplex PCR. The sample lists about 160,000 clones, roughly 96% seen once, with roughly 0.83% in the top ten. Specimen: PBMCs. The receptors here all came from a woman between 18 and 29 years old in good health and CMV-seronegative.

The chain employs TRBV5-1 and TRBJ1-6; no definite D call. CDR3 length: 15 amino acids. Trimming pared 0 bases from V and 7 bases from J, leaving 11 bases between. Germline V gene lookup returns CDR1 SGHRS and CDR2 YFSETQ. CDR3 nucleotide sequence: TGCGCCAGCAGCTTGGGAAGCCAAGAGAATTCACCCCTCCACTTT. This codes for CASSLGSQENSPLHF.

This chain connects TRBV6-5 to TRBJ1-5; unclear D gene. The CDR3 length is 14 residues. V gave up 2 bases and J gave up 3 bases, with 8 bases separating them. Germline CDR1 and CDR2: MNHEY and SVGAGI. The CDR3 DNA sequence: TGTGCCAGCAGTTACCGGGGTTTCAATCAGCCCCAGCATTTT. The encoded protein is CASSYRGFNQPQHF.

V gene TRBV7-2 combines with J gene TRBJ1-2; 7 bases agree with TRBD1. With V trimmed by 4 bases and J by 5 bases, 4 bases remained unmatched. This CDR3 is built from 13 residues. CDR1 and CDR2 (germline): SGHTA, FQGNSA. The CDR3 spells CASSSQGWYGYTF. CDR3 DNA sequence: TGTGCCAGCAGCTCACAGGGGTGGTATGGCTACACCTTC. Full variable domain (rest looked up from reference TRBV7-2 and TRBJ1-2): GAGVSQSPSNKVTEKGKDVELRCDPISGHTALYWYRQSLGQGLEFLIYFQGNSAPDKSGLPSDRFSAERTGGSVSTLTIQRTQQEDSAVYLCASSSQGWYGYTFGSGTRLTVV.

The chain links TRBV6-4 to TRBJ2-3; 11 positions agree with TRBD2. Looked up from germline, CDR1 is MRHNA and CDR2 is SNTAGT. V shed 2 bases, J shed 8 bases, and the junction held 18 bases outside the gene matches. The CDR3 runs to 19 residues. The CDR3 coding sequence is TGTGCCAGCAGTGACCGAGAGCTTAGACTAGCGGGATGTCTGATTACGCAGTATTTT. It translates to CASSDRELRLAGCLITQYF.

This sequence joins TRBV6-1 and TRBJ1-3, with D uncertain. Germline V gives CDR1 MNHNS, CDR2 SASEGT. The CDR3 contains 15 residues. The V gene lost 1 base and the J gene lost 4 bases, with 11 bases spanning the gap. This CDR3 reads CASSEVAAAGNTIYF. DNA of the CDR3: TGTGCCAGCAGTGAAGTTGCGGCAGCCGGAAACACCATATATTTT.

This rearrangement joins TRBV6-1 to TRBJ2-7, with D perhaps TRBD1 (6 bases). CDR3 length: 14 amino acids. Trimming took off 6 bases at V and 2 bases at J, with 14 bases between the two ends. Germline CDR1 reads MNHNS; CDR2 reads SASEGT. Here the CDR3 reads CASRPTGRTYEQYF. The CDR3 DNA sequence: TGTGCCAGCAGACCCACAGGGCGCACCTACGAGCAGTACTTC.

The DNA of the CDR3 is TGTGCCAGCAGTGAAAGGAGACGACAGCATAATTCACCCCTCCACTTT. Protein sequence: CASSERRRQHNSPLHF. J is TRBJ1-6 and V is TRBV6-1, with D perhaps TRBD1 (5 bases). The CDR3 totals 16 residues. Looked up from germline, CDR1 is MNHNS and CDR2 is SASEGT. Trimming took off 2 bases at V and 5 bases at J, with 13 bases between the two ends.

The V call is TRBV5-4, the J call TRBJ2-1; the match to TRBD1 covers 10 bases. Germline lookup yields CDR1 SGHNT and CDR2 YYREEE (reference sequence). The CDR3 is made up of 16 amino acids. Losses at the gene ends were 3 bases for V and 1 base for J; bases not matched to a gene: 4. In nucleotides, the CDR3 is TGTGCCAGCAGCTCCTTGGACAGGGGGTCCTACAATGAGCAGTTCTTC. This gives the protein CASSSLDRGSYNEQFF. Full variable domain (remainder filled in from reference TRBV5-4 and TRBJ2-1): ETGVTQSPTHLIKTRGQQVTLRCSSQSGHNTVSWYQQALGQGPQFIFQYYREEENGRGNFPPRFSGLQFPNYSSELNVNALELDDSALYLCASSSLDRGSYNEQFFGPGTRLTVL.

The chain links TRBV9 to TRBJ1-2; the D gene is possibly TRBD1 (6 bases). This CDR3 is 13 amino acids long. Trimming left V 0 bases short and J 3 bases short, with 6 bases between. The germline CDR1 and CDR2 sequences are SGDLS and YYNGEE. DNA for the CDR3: TGTGCCAGCAGCGTAGCAGGGGACTATGGCTACACCTTC. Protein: CASSVAGDYGYTF.

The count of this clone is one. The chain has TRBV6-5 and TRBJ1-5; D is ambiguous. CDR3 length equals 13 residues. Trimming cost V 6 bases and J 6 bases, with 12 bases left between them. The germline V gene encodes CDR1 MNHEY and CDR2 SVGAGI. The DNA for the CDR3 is TGTGCCAGCAGAGACGGCGCGGGTCAGCCCCAGCATTTT. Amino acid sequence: CASRDGAGQPQHF.

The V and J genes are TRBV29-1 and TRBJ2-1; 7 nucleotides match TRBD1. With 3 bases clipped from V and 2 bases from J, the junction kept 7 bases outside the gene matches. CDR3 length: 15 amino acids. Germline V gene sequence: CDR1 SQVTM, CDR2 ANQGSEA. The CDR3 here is CSVDRSGGTYNEQFF. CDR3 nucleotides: TGCAGCGTTGATAGGTCAGGGGGAACCTACAATGAGCAGTTCTTC.

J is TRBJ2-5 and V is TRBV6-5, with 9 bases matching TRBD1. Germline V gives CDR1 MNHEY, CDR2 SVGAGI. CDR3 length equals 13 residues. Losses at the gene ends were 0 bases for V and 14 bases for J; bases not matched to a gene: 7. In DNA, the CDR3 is TGTGCCAGCAGTTACTCGGGACAGGGAGTGACCTACTTC. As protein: CASSYSGQGVTYF.

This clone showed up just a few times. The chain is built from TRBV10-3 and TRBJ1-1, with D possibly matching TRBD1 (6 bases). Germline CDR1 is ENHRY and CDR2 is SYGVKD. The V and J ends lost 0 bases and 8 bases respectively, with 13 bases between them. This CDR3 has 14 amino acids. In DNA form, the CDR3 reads TGTGCCATCAGTGAGTCGACTCAGGGGTCAGAAGCTTTCTTT. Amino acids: CAISESTQGSEAFF.

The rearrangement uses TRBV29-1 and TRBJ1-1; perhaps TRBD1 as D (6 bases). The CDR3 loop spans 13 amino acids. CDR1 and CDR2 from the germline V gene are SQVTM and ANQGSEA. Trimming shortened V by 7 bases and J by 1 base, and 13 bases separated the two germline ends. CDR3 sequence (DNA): TGCAGCGCCGGGACACCCAAGAACACTGAAGCTTTCTTT. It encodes CSAGTPKNTEAFF.

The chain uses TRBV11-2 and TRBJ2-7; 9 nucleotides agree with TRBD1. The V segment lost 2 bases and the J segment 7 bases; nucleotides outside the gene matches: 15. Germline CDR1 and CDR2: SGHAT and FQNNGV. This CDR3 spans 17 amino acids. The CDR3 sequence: CASSLSSIRTGVREQYF. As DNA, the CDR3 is TGTGCCAGCAGCTTAAGTAGTATCAGGACAGGGGTTAGGGAGCAGTACTTC.

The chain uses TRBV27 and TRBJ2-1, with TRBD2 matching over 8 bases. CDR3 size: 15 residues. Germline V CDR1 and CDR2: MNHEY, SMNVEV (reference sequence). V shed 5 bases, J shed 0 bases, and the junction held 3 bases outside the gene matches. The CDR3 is CASSETSGSYNEQFF. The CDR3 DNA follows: TGTGCCAGCAGTGAAACTAGCGGCTCCTACAATGAGCAGTTCTTC.

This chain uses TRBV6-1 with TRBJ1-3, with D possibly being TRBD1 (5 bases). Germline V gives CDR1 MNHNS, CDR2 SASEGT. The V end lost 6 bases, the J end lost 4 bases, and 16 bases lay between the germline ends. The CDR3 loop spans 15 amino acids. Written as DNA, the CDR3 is TGTGCCAGCAGCGCCGGACAAGGTGGGGGAAACACCATATATTTT. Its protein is CASSAGQGGGNTIYF.

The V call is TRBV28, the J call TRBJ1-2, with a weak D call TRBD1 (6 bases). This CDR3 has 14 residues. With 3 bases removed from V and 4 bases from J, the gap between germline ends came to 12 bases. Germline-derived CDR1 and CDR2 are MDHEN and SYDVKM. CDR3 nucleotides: TGTGCCAGCAGTTTCGGGGGGGCAGTCTATGGCTACACCTTC. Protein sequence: CASSFGGAVYGYTF.

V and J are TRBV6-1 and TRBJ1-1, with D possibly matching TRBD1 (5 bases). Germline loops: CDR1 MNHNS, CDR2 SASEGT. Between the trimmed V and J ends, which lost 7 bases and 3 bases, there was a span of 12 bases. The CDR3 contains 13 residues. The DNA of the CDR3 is TGTGCCAGCAAGGAGGGGCTGGACACTGAAGCTTTCTTT. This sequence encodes CASKEGLDTEAFF.

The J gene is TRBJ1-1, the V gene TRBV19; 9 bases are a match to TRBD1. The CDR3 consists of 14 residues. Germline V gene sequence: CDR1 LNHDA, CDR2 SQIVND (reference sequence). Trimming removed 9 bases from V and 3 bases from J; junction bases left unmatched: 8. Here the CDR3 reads CASASGQGYTEAFF. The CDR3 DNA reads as TGTGCCAGCGCCAGCGGACAGGGGTACACTGAAGCTTTCTTT.

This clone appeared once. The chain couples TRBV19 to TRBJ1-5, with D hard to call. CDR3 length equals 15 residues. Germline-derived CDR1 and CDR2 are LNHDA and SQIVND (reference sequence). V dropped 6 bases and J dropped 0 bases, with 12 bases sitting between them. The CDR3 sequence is CASSPVANSNQPQHF. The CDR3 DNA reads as TGTGCCAGTAGCCCCGTTGCGAATAGCAATCAGCCCCAGCATTTT.

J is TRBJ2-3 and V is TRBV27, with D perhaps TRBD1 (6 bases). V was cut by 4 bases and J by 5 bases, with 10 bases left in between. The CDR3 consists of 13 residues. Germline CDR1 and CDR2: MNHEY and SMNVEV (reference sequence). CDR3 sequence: CASSSQGVDTQYF. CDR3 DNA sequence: TGTGCCAGCAGTTCACAGGGTGTAGATACGCAGTATTTT.

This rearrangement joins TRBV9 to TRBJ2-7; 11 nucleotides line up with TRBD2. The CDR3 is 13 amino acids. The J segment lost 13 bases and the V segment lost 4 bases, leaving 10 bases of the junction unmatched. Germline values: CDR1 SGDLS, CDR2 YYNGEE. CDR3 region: CASSHTSGGSVYF. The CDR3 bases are TGTGCCAGCAGCCATACTAGCGGGGGTTCCGTTTACTTC.

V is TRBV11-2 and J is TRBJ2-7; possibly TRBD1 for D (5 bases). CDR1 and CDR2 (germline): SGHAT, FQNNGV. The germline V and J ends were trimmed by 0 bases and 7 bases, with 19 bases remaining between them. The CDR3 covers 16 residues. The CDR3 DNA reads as TGTGCCAGCAGCTTAGAACCGTGGGCAGGGCGACAGGAGCAGTACTTC. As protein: CASSLEPWAGRQEQYF.

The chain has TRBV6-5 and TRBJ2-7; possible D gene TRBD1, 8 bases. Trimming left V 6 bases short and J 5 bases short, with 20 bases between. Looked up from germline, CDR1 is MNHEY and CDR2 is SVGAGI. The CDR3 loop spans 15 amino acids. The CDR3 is CASSKAGQDFNEQYF. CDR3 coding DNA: TGTGCCAGCAGCAAAGCGGGACAGGATTTCAACGAGCAGTACTTC.

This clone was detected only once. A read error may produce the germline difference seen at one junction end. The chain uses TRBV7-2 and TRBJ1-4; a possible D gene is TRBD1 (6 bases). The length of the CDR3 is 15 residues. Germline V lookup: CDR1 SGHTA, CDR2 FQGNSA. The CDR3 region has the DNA TGTGCCAGCAGGTTAGCGGGACACAGTAATGAAAAACTGTTTTTT. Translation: CASRLAGHSNEKLFF. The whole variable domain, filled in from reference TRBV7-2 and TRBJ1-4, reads GAGVSQSPSNKVTEKGKDVELRCDPISGHTALYWYRQSLGQGLEFLIYFQGNSAPDKSGLPSDRFSAERTGGSVSTLTIQRTQQEDSAVYLCASRLAGHSNEKLFFGSGTQLSVL.

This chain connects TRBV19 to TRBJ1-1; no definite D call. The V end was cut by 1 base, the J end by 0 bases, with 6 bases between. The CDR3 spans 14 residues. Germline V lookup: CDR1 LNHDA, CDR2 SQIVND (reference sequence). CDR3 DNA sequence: TGTGCCAGTAGTATAGCCCCTATGAACACTGAAGCTTTCTTT. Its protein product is CASSIAPMNTEAFF.

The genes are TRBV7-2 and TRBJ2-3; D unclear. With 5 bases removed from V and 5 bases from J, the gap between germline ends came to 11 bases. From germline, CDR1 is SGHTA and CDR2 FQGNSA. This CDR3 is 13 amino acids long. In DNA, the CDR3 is TGTGCCAGCAGCGAATTCTCGGTAGATACGCAGTATTTT. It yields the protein CASSEFSVDTQYF.

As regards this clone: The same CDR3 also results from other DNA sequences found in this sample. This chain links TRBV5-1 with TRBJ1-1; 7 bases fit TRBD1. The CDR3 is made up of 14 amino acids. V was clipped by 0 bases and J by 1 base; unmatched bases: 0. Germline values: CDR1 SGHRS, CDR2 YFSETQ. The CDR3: CASSLDRGNTEAFF. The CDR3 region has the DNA TGCGCCAGCAGCTTGGACAGGGGGAACACTGAAGCTTTCTTT.